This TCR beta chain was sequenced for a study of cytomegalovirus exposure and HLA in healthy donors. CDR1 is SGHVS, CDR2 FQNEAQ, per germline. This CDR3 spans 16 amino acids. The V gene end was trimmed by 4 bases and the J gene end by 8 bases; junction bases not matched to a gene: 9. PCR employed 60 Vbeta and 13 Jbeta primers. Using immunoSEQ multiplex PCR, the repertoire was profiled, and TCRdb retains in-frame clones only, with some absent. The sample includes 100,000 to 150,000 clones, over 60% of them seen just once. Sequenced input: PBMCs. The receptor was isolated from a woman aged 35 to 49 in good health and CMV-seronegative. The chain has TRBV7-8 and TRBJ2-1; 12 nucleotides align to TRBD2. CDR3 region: CASSSPRLAGAYEQFF. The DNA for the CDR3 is TGTGCCAGCAGCTCACCCCGACTAGCGGGAGCCTATGAGCAGTTCTTC.